This T cell receptor beta chain was recovered during a study of cytomegalovirus exposure and HLA in healthy donors. Study findings and constraints: Later analysis suggested most CMV-associated TCR beta chains were HLA-restricted. Among TCR beta chains, those listed as cytomegalovirus-associated numbered about 150. A link between a missense DCLRE1C variant and TCR beta V- and J-gene trimming emerged from a later analysis.

For this clone: Its antigen is not identified.

The CDR3 has 15 residues. J gave up 6 bases and V 5 bases, and 7 bases lay outside the gene matches. Germline V gene sequence: CDR1 SEHNR, CDR2 FQNEAQ (reference sequence). PCR involved 60 Vbeta and 13 Jbeta primers. In the original analysis: Later work found roughly 80 million unique TCR beta chains, with roughly 11 million shared. Method: immunoSEQ multiplex PCR; TCRdb's copy keeps in-frame clones and lacks some. The V and J calls and clone size are taken from that table; D and trimming were inferred from the DNA. The record lists 150,000 to 200,000 clones, of which the ten most abundant hold 1% to 1.5%.

The specimen sequenced was PBMCs. This TCR came from a woman aged 60-75 years in good health and CMV-seronegative. V is TRBV7-9 and J is TRBJ2-2; TRBD2 agrees at 9 bases. CDR3 DNA sequence: TGTGCCAGCAGCAAAGACGGCGGGGGGGCCGGGGAGCTGTTTTTT. As protein: CASSKDGGGAGELFF.